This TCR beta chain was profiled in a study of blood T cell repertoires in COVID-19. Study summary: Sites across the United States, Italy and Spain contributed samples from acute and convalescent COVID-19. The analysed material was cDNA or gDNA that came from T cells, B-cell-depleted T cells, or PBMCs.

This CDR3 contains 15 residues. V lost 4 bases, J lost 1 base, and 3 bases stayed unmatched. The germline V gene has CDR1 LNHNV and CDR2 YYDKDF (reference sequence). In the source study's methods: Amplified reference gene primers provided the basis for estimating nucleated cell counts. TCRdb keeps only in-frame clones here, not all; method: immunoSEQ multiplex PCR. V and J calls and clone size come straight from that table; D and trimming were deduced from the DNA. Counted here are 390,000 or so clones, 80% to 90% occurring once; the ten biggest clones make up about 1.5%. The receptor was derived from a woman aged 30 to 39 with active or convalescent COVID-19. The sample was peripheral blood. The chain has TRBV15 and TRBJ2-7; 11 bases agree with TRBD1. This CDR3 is CATSIGQGASYEQYF. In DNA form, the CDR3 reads TGTGCCACCAGCATTGGACAGGGGGCTTCCTACGAGCAGTACTTC. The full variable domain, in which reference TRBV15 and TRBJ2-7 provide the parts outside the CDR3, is DAMVIQNPRYQVTQFGKPVTLSCSQTLNHNVMYWYQQKSSQAPKLLFHYYDKDFNNEADTPDNFQSRRPNTSFCFLDIRSPGLGDTAMYLCATSIGQGASYEQYFGPGTRLTVT.